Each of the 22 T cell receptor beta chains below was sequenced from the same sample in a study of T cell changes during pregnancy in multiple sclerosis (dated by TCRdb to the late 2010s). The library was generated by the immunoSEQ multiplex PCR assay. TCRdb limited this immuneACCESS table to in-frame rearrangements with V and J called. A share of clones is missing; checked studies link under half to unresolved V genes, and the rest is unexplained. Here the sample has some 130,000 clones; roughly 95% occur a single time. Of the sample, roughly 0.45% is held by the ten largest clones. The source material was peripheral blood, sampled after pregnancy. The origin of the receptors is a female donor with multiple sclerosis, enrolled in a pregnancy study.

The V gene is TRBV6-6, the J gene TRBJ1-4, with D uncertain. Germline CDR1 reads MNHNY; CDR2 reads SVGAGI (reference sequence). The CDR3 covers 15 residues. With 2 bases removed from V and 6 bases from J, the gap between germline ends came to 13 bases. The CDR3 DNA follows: TGTGCCAGCAGTTACCGCAGGAACTTAGATGAAAAACTGTTTTTT. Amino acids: CASSYRRNLDEKLFF.

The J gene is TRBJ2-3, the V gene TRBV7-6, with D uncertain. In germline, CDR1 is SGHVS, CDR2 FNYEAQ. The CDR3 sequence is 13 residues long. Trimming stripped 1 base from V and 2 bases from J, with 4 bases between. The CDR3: CASSLDYTDTQYF. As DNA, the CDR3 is TGTGCCAGCAGCTTAGACTACACAGATACGCAGTATTTT.

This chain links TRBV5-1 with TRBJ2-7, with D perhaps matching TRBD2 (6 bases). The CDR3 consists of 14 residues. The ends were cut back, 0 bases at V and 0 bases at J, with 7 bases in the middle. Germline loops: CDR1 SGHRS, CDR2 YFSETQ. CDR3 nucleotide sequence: TGCGCCAGCAGCTTGGGCGGGATCTCCTACGAGCAGTACTTC. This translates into CASSLGGISYEQYF. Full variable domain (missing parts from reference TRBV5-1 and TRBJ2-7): KAGVTQTPRYLIKTRGQQVTLSCSPISGHRSVSWYQQTPGQGLQFLFEYFSETQRNKGNFPGRFSGRQFSNSRSEMNVSTLELGDSALYLCASSLGGISYEQYFGPGTRLTVT.

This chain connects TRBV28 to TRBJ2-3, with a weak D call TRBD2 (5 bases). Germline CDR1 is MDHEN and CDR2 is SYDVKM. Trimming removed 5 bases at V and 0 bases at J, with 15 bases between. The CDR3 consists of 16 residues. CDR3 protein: CASSPPGIFSTDTQYF. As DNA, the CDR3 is TGTGCCAGCAGTCCGCCCGGGATTTTTAGCACAGATACGCAGTATTTT.

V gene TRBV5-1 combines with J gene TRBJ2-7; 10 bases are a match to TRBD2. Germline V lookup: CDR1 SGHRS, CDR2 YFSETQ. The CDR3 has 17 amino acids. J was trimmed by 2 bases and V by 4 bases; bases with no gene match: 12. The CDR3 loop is CASSPVPGLAPAYEQYF. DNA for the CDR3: TGCGCCAGCAGCCCGGTCCCGGGACTAGCGCCCGCCTACGAGCAGTACTTC.

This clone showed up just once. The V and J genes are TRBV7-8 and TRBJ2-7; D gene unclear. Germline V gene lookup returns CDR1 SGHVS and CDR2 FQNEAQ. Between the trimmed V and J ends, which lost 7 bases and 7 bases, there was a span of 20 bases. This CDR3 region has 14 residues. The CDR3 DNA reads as TGTGCCAGCACCAACATTTTGGGTTCTAGAGAGCAGTACTTC. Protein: CASTNILGSREQYF.

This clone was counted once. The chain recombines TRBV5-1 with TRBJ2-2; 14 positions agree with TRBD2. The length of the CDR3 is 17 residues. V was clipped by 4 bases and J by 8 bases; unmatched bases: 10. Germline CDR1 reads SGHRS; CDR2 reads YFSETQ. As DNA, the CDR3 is TGCGCCAGCAGCGGGACTAGCGGGAGTACGGGGACTGGGGAGCTGTTTTTT. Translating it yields CASSGTSGSTGTGELFF.

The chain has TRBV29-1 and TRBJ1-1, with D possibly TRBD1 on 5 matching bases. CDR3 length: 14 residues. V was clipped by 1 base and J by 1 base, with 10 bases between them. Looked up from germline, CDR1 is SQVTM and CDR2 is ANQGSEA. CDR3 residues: CSVEGRQGNTEAFF. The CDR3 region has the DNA TGCAGCGTTGAAGGTCGGCAGGGGAACACTGAAGCTTTCTTT.

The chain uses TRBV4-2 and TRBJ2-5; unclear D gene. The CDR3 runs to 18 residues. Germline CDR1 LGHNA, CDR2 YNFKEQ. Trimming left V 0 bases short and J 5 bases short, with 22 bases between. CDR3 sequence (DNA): TGTGCCAGCAGCCAAGATGGGCCCTCCTCCCGAATACGGGAGACCCAGTACTTC. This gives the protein CASSQDGPSSRIRETQYF.

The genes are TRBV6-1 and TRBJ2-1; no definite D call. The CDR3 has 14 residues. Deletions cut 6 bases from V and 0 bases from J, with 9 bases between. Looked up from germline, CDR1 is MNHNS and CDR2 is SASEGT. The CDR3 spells CASRGVSSYNEQFF. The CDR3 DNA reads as TGTGCCAGCAGAGGAGTAAGCTCCTACAATGAGCAGTTCTTC.

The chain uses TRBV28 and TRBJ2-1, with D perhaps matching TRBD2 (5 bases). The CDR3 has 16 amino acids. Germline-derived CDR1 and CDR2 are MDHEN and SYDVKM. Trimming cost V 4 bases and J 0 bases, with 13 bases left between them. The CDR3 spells CASSSPGYSSYNEQFF. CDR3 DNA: TGTGCCAGCAGTTCCCCGGGATATAGCTCCTACAATGAGCAGTTCTTC.

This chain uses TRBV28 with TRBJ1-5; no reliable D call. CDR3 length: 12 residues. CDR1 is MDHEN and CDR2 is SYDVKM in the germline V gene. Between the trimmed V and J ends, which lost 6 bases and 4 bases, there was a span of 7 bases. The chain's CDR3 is CASSVTNQPQHF. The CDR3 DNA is TGTGCCAGCAGCGTCACAAATCAGCCCCAGCATTTT.

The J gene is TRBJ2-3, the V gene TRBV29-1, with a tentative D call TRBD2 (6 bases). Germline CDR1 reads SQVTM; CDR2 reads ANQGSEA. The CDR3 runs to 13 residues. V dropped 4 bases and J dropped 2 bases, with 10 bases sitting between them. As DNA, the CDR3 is TGCAGCGTTGGGGGGGTGACCACAGATACGCAGTATTTT. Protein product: CSVGGVTTDTQYF.

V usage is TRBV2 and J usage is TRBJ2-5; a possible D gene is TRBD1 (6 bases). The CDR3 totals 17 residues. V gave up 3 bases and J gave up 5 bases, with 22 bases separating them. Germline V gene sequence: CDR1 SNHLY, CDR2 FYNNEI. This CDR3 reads CASSDPLRGNKRETQYF. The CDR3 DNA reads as TGTGCCAGCAGTGATCCTCTCAGGGGAAACAAAAGGGAGACCCAGTACTTC.

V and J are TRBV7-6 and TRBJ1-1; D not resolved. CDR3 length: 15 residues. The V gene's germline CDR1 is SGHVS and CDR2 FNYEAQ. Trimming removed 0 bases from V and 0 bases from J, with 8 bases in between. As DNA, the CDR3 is TGTGCCAGCAGCTTAGCAATGGGAGTGAACACTGAAGCTTTCTTT. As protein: CASSLAMGVNTEAFF.

CDR3 sequence: CASSLDPGNQPQHF. For the CDR3, the DNA is TGTGCCAGCAGCCTAGACCCGGGTAACCAGCCCCAGCATTTT. The chain joins TRBV5-4 to TRBJ1-5; unclear D gene. Germline CDR1 and CDR2: SGHNT and YYREEE (reference sequence). Trimming removed 4 bases at V and 7 bases at J, with 15 bases between. This CDR3 contains 14 residues.

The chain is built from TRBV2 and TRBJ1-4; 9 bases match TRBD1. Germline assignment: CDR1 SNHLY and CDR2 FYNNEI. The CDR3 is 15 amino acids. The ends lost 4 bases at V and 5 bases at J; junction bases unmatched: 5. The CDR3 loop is CASSVSGTGNEKLFF. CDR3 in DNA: TGTGCCAGCAGTGTATCCGGGACAGGGAATGAAAAACTGTTTTTT.

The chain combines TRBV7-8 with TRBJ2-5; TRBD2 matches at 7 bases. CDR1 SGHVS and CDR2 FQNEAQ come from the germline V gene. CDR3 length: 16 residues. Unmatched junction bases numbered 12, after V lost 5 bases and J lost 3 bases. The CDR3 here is CASSPALAAPEETQYF. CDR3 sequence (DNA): TGTGCCAGCAGCCCGGCCCTAGCGGCCCCGGAAGAGACCCAGTACTTC.

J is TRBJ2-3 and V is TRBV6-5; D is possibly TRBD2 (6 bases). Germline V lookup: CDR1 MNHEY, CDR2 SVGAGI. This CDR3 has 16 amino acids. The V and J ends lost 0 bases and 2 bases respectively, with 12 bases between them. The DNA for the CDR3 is TGTGCCAGCAGTTACTCGTGGCGGGGTCCCACAGATACGCAGTATTTT. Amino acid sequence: CASSYSWRGPTDTQYF.

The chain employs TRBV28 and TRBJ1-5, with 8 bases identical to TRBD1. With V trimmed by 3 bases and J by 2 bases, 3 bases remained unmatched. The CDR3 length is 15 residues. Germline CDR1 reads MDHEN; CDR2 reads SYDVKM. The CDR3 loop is CASSFGQGRNQPQHF. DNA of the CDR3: TGTGCCAGCAGTTTCGGACAGGGACGCAATCAGCCCCAGCATTTT.

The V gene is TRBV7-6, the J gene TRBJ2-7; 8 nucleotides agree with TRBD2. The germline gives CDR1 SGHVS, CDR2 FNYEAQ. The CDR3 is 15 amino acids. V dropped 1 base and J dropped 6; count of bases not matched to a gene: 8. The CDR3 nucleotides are TGTGCCAGCAGCTTAGTACCTAACGGGAGGGGCGAGCAGTACTTC. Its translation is CASSLVPNGRGEQYF.

Here the CDR3 DNA reads TGTGCCAGCAGTCACACAGGGGTGGTAAGCGACACCGGGGAGCTGTTTTTT. Protein sequence: CASSHTGVVSDTGELFF. This sequence joins TRBV27 and TRBJ2-2, with 7 bases matching TRBD1. Germline CDR1 and CDR2: MNHEY and SMNVEV (reference sequence). The CDR3 totals 17 residues. The J segment lost 3 bases and the V segment lost 5 bases, leaving 12 bases of the junction unmatched.